These 24 T cell receptor beta chains were all obtained from the same sample, sequenced in a study of blood T cell repertoires in COVID-19. The data were produced by immunoSEQ multiplex PCR, yet TCRdb's version contains in-frame clones alone and is incomplete. The sample consists of tens of thousands of clones, around 88% of them appearing once. The sample consisted of peripheral blood. These receptors were obtained from a man aged 60-69 years with acute or convalescent COVID-19.

This rearrangement joins TRBV20-1 to TRBJ2-2; no clear D gene. The CDR3 extends over 11 amino acids. The V and J ends lost 6 bases and 4 bases respectively, with 6 bases between them. The V gene's germline CDR1 is DFQATT and CDR2 SNEGSKA (reference sequence). DNA for the CDR3: TGCAGTGCAGGAGTCACCGGGGAGCTGTTTTTT. It translates to CSAGVTGELFF.

This rearrangement joins TRBV27 to TRBJ1-4; D is unresolved. The CDR3 spans 13 residues. Germline assignment: CDR1 MNHEY and CDR2 SMNVEV (reference sequence). V was clipped by 7 bases and J by 8 bases, with 14 bases between them. CDR3 sequence (DNA): TGTGCCAGCAAGGTGGAGGCGGGGGAAAAACTGTTTTTT. Protein product: CASKVEAGEKLFF. Based on the CDR3 plus reference TRBV27 and TRBJ1-4, the full variable domain is EAQVTQNPRYLITVTGKKLTVTCSQNMNHEYMSWYRQDPGLGLRQIYYSMNVEVTDKGDVPEGYKVSRKEKRNFPLILESPSPNQTSLYFCASKVEAGEKLFFGSGTQLSVL.

The V and J genes are TRBV7-6 and TRBJ1-4, with 8 bases fitting TRBD1. Looked up from germline, CDR1 is SGHVS and CDR2 is FNYEAQ. V lost 6 bases to trimming and J lost 12 bases; unmatched junction nucleotides: 9. The length of the CDR3 is 13 residues. The CDR3 nucleotides are TGTGCCAGCAGTCCCGGGACAGGTTTCGAACTGTTTTTT. Translation: CASSPGTGFELFF.

The chain links TRBV30 to TRBJ1-5; the D is unclear. The germline CDR1 and CDR2 sequences are GTSNPN and SVGIG (reference sequence). CDR3 size: 14 residues. Trimming shortened V by 7 bases and J by 1 base, and 14 bases separated the two germline ends. This CDR3 reads CAFKKTQSNQPQHF. The DNA for the CDR3 is TGTGCCTTCAAGAAGACACAAAGCAATCAGCCCCAGCATTTT.

V gene TRBV30 combines with J gene TRBJ1-2; D gene uncertain. The ends were cut back, 3 bases at V and 2 bases at J, with 10 bases in the middle. This CDR3 spans 13 amino acids. Germline CDR1 reads GTSNPN; CDR2 reads SVGIG (reference sequence). CDR3 in amino acids: CAWSESGNYGYTF. CDR3 nucleotide sequence: TGTGCCTGGAGCGAATCAGGAAACTATGGCTACACCTTC.

CDR3 coding DNA: TGTGCCAGCTCACCCCCGGGCGGGACAGCAATCTACGAGCAGTACTTC. It specifies CASSPPGGTAIYEQYF. The gene calls are TRBV18 and TRBJ2-7, with D tentatively TRBD1 (7 bases). The CDR3 loop spans 16 amino acids. CDR1 KGHSH and CDR2 LQKENI come from the germline V gene. V shed 3 bases and J shed 3 bases, with 18 bases lying between them.

This clone has just one count. This chain joins TRBV3-1 (or the pseudogene TRBV3-2) and TRBJ2-4, with D maybe TRBD2 (5 bases). Germline CDR1 and CDR2: LGHDT and YNNKEL (reference sequence). V gave up 1 base and J gave up 4 bases, with 11 bases separating them. The CDR3 extends over 15 amino acids. CDR3 in amino acids: CASSQVAGSKNIQYF. CDR3 in DNA: TGTGCCAGCAGCCAAGTTGCGGGTTCAAAAAACATTCAGTACTTC.

This chain joins TRBV18 and TRBJ2-3, with TRBD2 identical over 12 bases. The V gene end was trimmed by 4 bases and the J gene end by 4 bases; junction bases not matched to a gene: 9. The CDR3 is 17 residues long. Per germline, CDR1 KGHSH and CDR2 LQKENI. CDR3 sequence reads: CASSRTTSGRWSDTQYF. CDR3 DNA: TGTGCCAGCTCACGAACTACTAGCGGGAGGTGGTCAGATACGCAGTATTTT.

This chain connects TRBV18 to TRBJ1-4, with D perhaps matching TRBD1 (5 bases). This CDR3 is built from 16 residues. Trimming shortened V by 1 base and J by 3 bases, and 12 bases separated the two germline ends. Germline V gives CDR1 KGHSH, CDR2 LQKENI. The CDR3 nucleotides are TGTGCCAGCTCACCACAGTCTGTAGGGGCTAATGAAAAACTGTTTTTT. This sequence encodes CASSPQSVGANEKLFF.

V and J are TRBV11-2 and TRBJ2-4; tentative D call: TRBD1 (6 bases). Germline CDR1 is SGHAT and CDR2 is FQNNGV. The germline V and J ends were trimmed by 0 bases and 0 bases, with 12 bases remaining between them. This CDR3 is 17 amino acids long. This CDR3 is CASSLDHRVIAKNIQYF. CDR3 coding DNA: TGTGCCAGCAGCTTAGATCACAGGGTCATAGCCAAAAACATTCAGTACTTC.

The chain couples TRBV7-2 to TRBJ1-4, with D uncertain. CDR1 and CDR2 from the germline V gene are SGHTA and FQGNSA. Trimming cost V 4 bases and J 8 bases, with 14 bases left between them. CDR3 length: 14 residues. The CDR3 sequence is CASSSRKGDEKLFF. The CDR3, as DNA: TGTGCCAGCAGCTCGAGGAAGGGAGACGAAAAACTGTTTTTT.

The CDR3 spells CASSPQSTSGGARNIQYF. The CDR3 DNA is TGTGCCAGCAGTCCCCAGAGTACTAGCGGGGGGGCCAGGAACATTCAGTACTTC. J is TRBJ2-4 and V is TRBV27; 13 bases map to TRBD2. Germline CDR1 MNHEY, CDR2 SMNVEV (reference sequence). The CDR3 totals 18 residues. The ends lost 5 bases at V and 7 bases at J; junction bases unmatched: 14.

The rearrangement links TRBV5-4 to TRBJ1-2; tentatively, D is TRBD1 (5 bases). The V gene lost 4 bases and the J gene lost 1 base, with 8 bases spanning the gap. Germline CDR1 is SGHNT and CDR2 is YYREEE (reference sequence). The CDR3 is made up of 13 amino acids. The chain's CDR3 is CASSPDSNYGYTF. CDR3 in DNA: TGTGCCAGCAGCCCCGACAGTAACTATGGCTACACCTTC.

The V and J genes are TRBV24-1 and TRBJ2-1; 8 positions match TRBD2. The CDR3 runs to 18 residues. V lost 6 bases, J lost 7 bases, and 19 bases stayed unmatched. CDR1 KGHDR and CDR2 SFDVKD come from the germline V gene. The CDR3 loop is CATSPLPGSSGSGNEQFF. The DNA for the CDR3 is TGTGCCACCAGTCCCCTCCCCGGTTCTAGCGGGTCCGGGAATGAGCAGTTCTTC.

This clone was detected once. V is TRBV30 and J is TRBJ2-7, with 10 bases identical to TRBD2. This CDR3 is built from 15 residues. The J segment lost 5 bases and the V segment lost 5 bases, leaving 12 bases of the junction unmatched. Germline CDR1 GTSNPN, CDR2 SVGIG (reference sequence). CDR3 in DNA: TGTGCCTGGGATCCCGGGACTAGCGTGTGGGACGAGCAGTACTTC. Residues: CAWDPGTSVWDEQYF.

The chain joins TRBV9 to TRBJ1-2; 7 nucleotides agree with TRBD1. The trim removed 3 bases at V and 5 bases at J, leaving 10 bases unmatched. The CDR3 runs to 15 residues. Germline CDR1 is SGDLS and CDR2 is YYNGEE. CDR3 sequence reads: CASSGGSGTAYGYTF. For the CDR3, the DNA is TGTGCCAGCAGCGGGGGATCCGGGACAGCATATGGCTACACCTTC.

This clone was seen a few times. The genes are TRBV7-9 and TRBJ2-7, with D unresolved. With 7 bases removed from V and 0 bases from J, the gap between germline ends came to 10 bases. The CDR3 spans 13 residues. Per germline, CDR1 SEHNR and CDR2 FQNEAQ (reference sequence). The CDR3, as DNA: TGTGCCAGCAATGGCCCCAACTCCTACGAGCAGTACTTC. This codes for CASNGPNSYEQYF.

The V gene is TRBV18, the J gene TRBJ2-3, with no clear D. The CDR3 runs to 12 residues. Germline V gene lookup returns CDR1 KGHSH and CDR2 LQKENI. The germline V and J ends were trimmed by 6 bases and 0 bases, with 4 bases remaining between them. Here the CDR3 reads CASSRSTDTQYF. The CDR3 DNA is TGTGCCAGCTCCCGGAGCACAGATACGCAGTATTTT.

The chain recombines TRBV28 with TRBJ2-7; TRBD2 matches at 7 bases. Per the germline V gene, CDR1 is MDHEN and CDR2 is SYDVKM. Trimming at V came to 3 bases and at J to 0 bases, leaving 5 bases not matched to a gene. The length of the CDR3 is 15 residues. The CDR3 DNA sequence: TGTGCCAGCAGTTTGGAACTAGCGCTCTCCTACGAGCAGTACTTC. This codes for CASSLELALSYEQYF. Variable domain in full (rest from reference TRBV28 and TRBJ2-7): DVKVTQSSRYLVKRTGEKVFLECVQDMDHENMFWYRQDPGLGLRLIYFSYDVKMKEKGDIPEGYSVSREKKERFSLILESASTNQTSMYLCASSLELALSYEQYFGPGTRLTVT.

The chain couples TRBV5-5 to TRBJ2-3; D perhaps matches TRBD2 (6 bases). The V and J ends lost 1 base and 0 bases respectively, with 12 bases between them. The germline V gene has CDR1 SGHKS and CDR2 YYEKEE (reference sequence). This CDR3 is built from 16 residues. CDR3 nucleotide sequence: TGTGCCAGCAGCTTGTTTCTGGGGACTAGCACAGATACGCAGTATTTT. Its translation is CASSLFLGTSTDTQYF.

In DNA form, the CDR3 reads TGTGCCAGCATTATGCAGGGGGGTCAGCCCCAGCATTTT. It specifies CASIMQGGQPQHF. The chain links TRBV28 to TRBJ1-5; TRBD1 matches 7 bases. Trimming removed 7 bases from V and 6 bases from J; junction bases left unmatched: 6. The CDR3 is 13 residues long. Germline CDR1 MDHEN, CDR2 SYDVKM.

Only one count was recorded for this clone. V and J are TRBV25-1 and TRBJ1-4; 12 bases match TRBD1. Germline values: CDR1 MGHDK, CDR2 SYGVNS. J lost 9 bases, V lost 6 bases, and 11 bases had no gene match. The CDR3 sequence is 16 residues long. For the CDR3, the DNA is TGTGCCAGCAGGGGAAATCCGGGACAGGGGGCTCAAAAACTGTTTTTT. Protein: CASRGNPGQGAQKLFF. Full variable domain (outside the CDR3, taken from reference TRBV25-1 and TRBJ1-4): EADIYQTPRYLVIGTGKKITLECSQTMGHDKMYWYQQDPGMELHLIHYSYGVNSTEKGDLSSESTVSRIRTEHFPLTLESARPSHTSQYLCASRGNPGQGAQKLFFGSGTQLSVL.

This clone was detected only a few times. The same CDR3 can be traced to other DNA sequences in this sample. V usage is TRBV27 and J usage is TRBJ2-1; 11 nucleotides agree with TRBD2. The V gene's germline CDR1 is MNHEY and CDR2 SMNVEV (reference sequence). The CDR3 extends over 15 amino acids. The V gene end was trimmed by 4 bases and the J gene end by 4 bases; junction bases not matched to a gene: 3. The CDR3 region is CASSSTSGSYNEQFF. The CDR3, as DNA: TGTGCCAGCAGTTCTACTAGCGGGAGTTACAATGAGCAGTTCTTC.

This clone was recorded once. The chain recombines TRBV27 with TRBJ2-1; 13 bases are shared with TRBD2. Germline CDR1 and CDR2: MNHEY and SMNVEV (reference sequence). The CDR3 totals 18 residues. V lost 6 bases to trimming and J lost 1 base; unmatched junction nucleotides: 9. The CDR3 protein is CASRPGTSGKWSYNEQFF. For the CDR3, the DNA is TGTGCCAGCAGGCCCGGGACTAGCGGGAAATGGTCCTACAATGAGCAGTTCTTC.